These 22 T cell receptor beta chains share one sample of origin, sequenced in a study of CD8+CD57+ T cells in acquired aplastic anemia. Profiling that covered TCR beta VDJ and CDR3 relied on genomic DNA as its template. TCRdb independently ran MiXCR on the reads; one entry per CDR3 protein. The sample records hundreds of thousands of distinct CDR3 sequences, 60% to 80% being singletons. Sequenced material: sorted CD4+, CD8+, or CD8+CD57+ T cells (not recorded which) from PBMCs. The receptor source for this set is a human donor in good health, serving as a control.

About this clonotype itself: An end of the junction differs from the germline gene, which may be a read error. The rearrangement uses TRBV15 and TRBJ2-5; perhaps TRBD1 as D (8 bases). CDR3 length: 14 residues. In germline, CDR1 is LNHNV, CDR2 YYDKDF (reference sequence). The chain's CDR3 is CASSVLQGGESNDF. In DNA form, the CDR3 reads TGTGCCAGCAGCGTACTACAGGGGGGGGAATCTAATGACTTC. The full variable domain, completed using reference TRBV15 and TRBJ2-5, is DAMVIQNPRYQVTQFGKPVTLSCSQTLNHNVMYWYQQKSSQAPKLLFHYYDKDFNNEADTPDNFQSRRPNTSFCFLDIRSPGLGDTAMYLCASSVLQGGESNDFGPGTRLLVL.

Notes on this clonotype: The junction and the germline gene differ at one end; a read error may be behind it. The chain joins TRBV5-1 to TRBJ2-7; TRBD2 is a possible D gene (5 bases). The germline CDR1 and CDR2 sequences are SGHRS and YFSETQ. The CDR3 covers 12 residues. The CDR3 DNA reads as TGTGCCAGCAGACCCGCGCGGGACGAGCAGTACTTC. Amino acids: CASRPARDEQYF. Based on the CDR3 plus reference TRBV5-1 and TRBJ2-7, the full variable domain is KAGVTQTPRYLIKTRGQQVTLSCSPISGHRSVSWYQQTPGQGLQFLFEYFSETQRNKGNFPGRFSGRQFSNSRSEMNVSTLELGDSALYLCASRPARDEQYFGPGTRLTVT.

This chain connects TRBV7-2 to TRBJ1-5; D gene uncertain. Germline assignment: CDR1 SGHTA and CDR2 FQGNSA. Trimming removed 5 bases at V and 12 bases at J, with 23 bases between. The CDR3 has 15 residues. The CDR3: CASSLTDYPRHLQHF. CDR3 in DNA: TGTGCCAGCAGCCTGACGGACTACCCGCGCCACCTCCAGCATTTT.

This chain joins TRBV5-6 and TRBJ2-7; TRBD1 matches at 8 bases. J was trimmed by 3 bases and V by 3 bases; bases with no gene match: 14. The CDR3 is 17 residues long. Germline assignment: CDR1 SGHDT and CDR2 YYEEEE. The CDR3 protein is CASSWKGPGGVGYEQYF. The CDR3 DNA reads TGTGCCAGCAGCTGGAAGGGACCAGGGGGCGTAGGCTACGAGCAGTACTTC.

This chain links TRBV20-1 with TRBJ2-7, with TRBD1 matching over 7 bases. Germline loops: CDR1 DFQATT, CDR2 SNEGSKA (reference sequence). This CDR3 comprises 11 residues. Written as DNA, the CDR3 is TGCAGCTGGACAGGCTCCTACGAGCAGTACTTC. Its protein product is CSWTGSYEQYF.

Of note for this clonotype: Just one base apart from a much larger clone, this may be a read error. This chain uses TRBV6-6 with TRBJ1-1; D may be TRBD1 (6 bases). This CDR3 has 15 residues. Per germline, CDR1 MNHNY and CDR2 SVGAGI (reference sequence). The DNA for the CDR3 is TGTGCCTGCAGTTCCTTTGGACAGCTGAACACTGAAGCTTTCTTT. Encoded protein: CACSSFGQLNTEAFF.

Turning to this clonotype: Since no conserved phenylalanine or tryptophan closes the CDR3, a read error is the likely cause. Because the CDR3's place on the DNA is in doubt, the DNA is left out and the CDR3 is given as listed by TCRdb. Here the CDR3 reads CASSAASGEPSYV. V and J are TRBV9 and TRBJ2-3; the table's D call, TRBD2, was not checked against the DNA. The CDR3 has 13 amino acids, counting both end residues. In germline, CDR1 is SGDLS, CDR2 YYNGEE.

The chain links TRBV12-3 or TRBV12-4 to TRBJ2-7; the D is unclear. This CDR3 is 12 amino acids long. Trimming cost V 5 bases and J 2 bases, with 7 bases left between them. The CDR3, as DNA: TGTGCCAGCAGTGTCGCGCCCTACGAGCAGTACTTC. This sequence encodes CASSVAPYEQYF.

As regards this clonotype: Its ends do not fully match the called genes, so a read error is possible. This sequence joins TRBV2 and TRBJ1-6; no reliable D call. The CDR3 spans 13 residues. Germline values: CDR1 SNHLY, CDR2 FYNNEI. CDR3 sequence reads: CASSERWGHPHHF. Here the CDR3 DNA reads TGTGCCAGCAGTGAACGGTGGGGTCACCCCCATCATTTT.

The chain employs TRBV10-1 and TRBJ2-1; no clear D. Germline V gene lookup returns CDR1 WNHNN and CDR2 SYGVQD (reference sequence). V was clipped by 3 bases and J by 8 bases, with 14 bases between them. This CDR3 has 14 residues. The CDR3 nucleotides read TGCGCCAGCAGTGATGGGATTACCGGCGATGAGCAGTTCTTC. As protein: CASSDGITGDEQFF.

At least ten counts were recorded for this clonotype. The genes are TRBV20-1 and TRBJ1-5; 9 bases align to TRBD1. V trimming: 7 bases; J trimming: 4 bases; junction bases outside the gene matches: 5. CDR3 length: 13 residues. Germline-derived CDR1 and CDR2 are DFQATT and SNEGSKA (reference sequence). In DNA, the CDR3 is TGCAGTGTTTCGACAGGGGGGAATCAGCCCCAGCATTTT. The encoded protein is CSVSTGGNQPQHF.

The V call is TRBV11-2, the J call TRBJ1-2; D unclear. Germline CDR1 reads SGHAT; CDR2 reads FQNNGV. The CDR3 runs to 15 residues. Trimming took 0 bases from V and 4 from J, leaving 12 bases between them. The CDR3 loop reads CASSLDVYTFYGYTF. As DNA, the CDR3 is TGTGCCAGCAGCTTAGACGTGTATACATTCTATGGCTACACCTTC.

About this clonotype itself: A read error is likely, as this CDR3 ends without the conserved phenylalanine or tryptophan. No DNA is shown, since the ends of the CDR3 on it are uncertain; the CDR3 is the one TCRdb lists. The chain combines TRBV9 with TRBJ1-5; no check of the table's D call, TRBD1, against the DNA was made. CDR1 SGDLS and CDR2 YYNGEE come from the germline V gene. 13 amino acids form the CDR3, both terminal residues included. The CDR3 region is CASSVGGGRGHSL.

The CDR3 region is CASSLGTSGGYEQYF. CDR3 bases: TGTGCCAGCAGCTTAGGGACTAGCGGGGGGTACGAGCAGTACTTC. This chain uses TRBV7-8 with TRBJ2-7; TRBD2 agrees at 14 bases. Germline CDR1 reads SGHVS; CDR2 reads FQNEAQ. V dropped 1 base and J dropped 4; count of bases not matched to a gene: 0. CDR3 length: 15 residues.

This clonotype was recorded at least ten times. J is TRBJ1-4 and V is TRBV5-1; no definite D call. Trimming left V 5 bases short and J 8 bases short, with 19 bases between. CDR1 SGHRS and CDR2 YFSETQ come from the germline V gene. The CDR3 length is 15 residues. In DNA form, the CDR3 reads TGCGCCAGCAGTTGGGCTGGGGTTTCGGGGGAAAAACTGTTTTTT. This sequence encodes CASSWAGVSGEKLFF.

The CDR3 region is CASSYSTPRGSYGYTF. CDR3 DNA sequence: TGTGCCAGCAGTTACTCGACCCCTAGGGGTTCCTATGGCTACACCTTC. This rearrangement joins TRBV6-5 to TRBJ1-2; maybe TRBD1 (5 bases). Germline V gives CDR1 MNHEY, CDR2 SVGAGI. Trimming took 0 bases from V and 4 from J, leaving 15 bases between them. This CDR3 has 16 residues.

The CDR3 spells CASSHGAGGPGEQYF. CDR3 nucleotide sequence: TGTGCCAGCAGCCACGGGGCGGGGGGGCCGGGGGAGCAGTACTTC. V gene TRBV11-2 combines with J gene TRBJ2-7, with 9 bases matching TRBD2. Germline trimming cut 5 bases from V and 7 bases from J; bases unmatched to any gene: 12. The CDR3 covers 15 residues. Germline CDR1 is SGHAT and CDR2 is FQNNGV.

The chain has TRBV19 and TRBJ1-2, with D possibly TRBD1 on 5 matching bases. This CDR3 has 14 amino acids. V lost 3 bases and J 7 bases, leaving 15 bases between the germline ends. CDR1 LNHDA and CDR2 SQIVND come from the germline V gene (reference sequence). The CDR3 here is CASSMVGTGVGYTF. CDR3 nucleotide sequence: TGTGCCAGTAGTATGGTAGGGACGGGCGTTGGCTACACCTTC.

This clonotype occurred many times. V and J are TRBV4-3 and TRBJ2-3; 12 nucleotides align to TRBD2. Trimming at V came to 0 bases and at J to 6 bases, leaving 7 bases not matched to a gene. This CDR3 has 17 residues. Germline V CDR1 and CDR2: LGHNA, YSLEER. CDR3 DNA: TGCGCCAGCAGCCAAGATCCTCCTAGCGGGGGGGTGGATACGCAGTATTTT. Translated, it gives CASSQDPPSGGVDTQYF.

This clonotype came up once. V and J are TRBV12-5 and TRBJ2-5; 10 bases line up with TRBD1. Germline V gene sequence: CDR1 LGHNT, CDR2 FRNRAP. CDR3 size: 16 residues. The V segment lost 1 base and the J segment 5 bases; nucleotides outside the gene matches: 7. The CDR3 DNA is TGTGCTAGTGGTTTGGAGGTTCGGGACAGGGGCGAGACCCAGTACTTC. Translated: CASGLEVRDRGETQYF.

The rearrangement joins TRBV5-1 to TRBJ1-1; TRBD1 is a possible D gene (6 bases). V lost 2 bases to trimming and J lost 10 bases, with 15 bases between them. Per germline, CDR1 SGHRS and CDR2 YFSETQ. This CDR3 region has 13 residues. CDR3 DNA: TGCGCCAGCAGCTTAAGGGGGGCAGGGGCAGCTTTCTTT. Protein sequence: CASSLRGAGAAFF.

A word on this clonotype: Its ends do not fully match the called genes, so a read error is possible. The chain couples TRBV7-6 to TRBJ2-3; D is unresolved. CDR1 SGHVS and CDR2 FNYEAQ come from the germline V gene. This CDR3 has 15 residues. This CDR3 is CASSVAVLVADTQYF. The CDR3 nucleotides read TGTGCCAGCAGCGTAGCAGTACTGGTAGCAGATACGCAGTATTTT.